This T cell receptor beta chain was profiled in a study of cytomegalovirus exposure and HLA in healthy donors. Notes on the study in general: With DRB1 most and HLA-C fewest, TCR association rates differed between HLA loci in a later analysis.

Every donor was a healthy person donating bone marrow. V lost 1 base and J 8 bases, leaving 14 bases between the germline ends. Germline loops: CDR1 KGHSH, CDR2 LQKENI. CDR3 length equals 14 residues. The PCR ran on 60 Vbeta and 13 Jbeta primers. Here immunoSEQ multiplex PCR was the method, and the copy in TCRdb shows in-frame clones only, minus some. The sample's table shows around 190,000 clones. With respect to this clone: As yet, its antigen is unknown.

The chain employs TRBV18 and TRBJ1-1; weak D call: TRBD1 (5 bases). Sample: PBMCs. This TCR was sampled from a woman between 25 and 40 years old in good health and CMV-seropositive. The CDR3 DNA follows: TGTGCCAGCTCACCACGAAGGGCGGGGGAAGAAGCTTTCTTT. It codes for CASSPRRAGEEAFF. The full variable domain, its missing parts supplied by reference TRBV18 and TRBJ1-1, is NAGVMQNPRHLVRRRGQEARLRCSPMKGHSHVYWYRQLPEEGLKFMVYLQKENIIDESGMPKERFSAEFPKEGPSILRIQQVVRGDSAAYFCASSPRRAGEEAFFGQGTRLTVV.